This is a list of T cell receptor beta chains from one sample in a study of blood T cells in healthy people across ages. TCRdb recomputed calls from the 5' RACE reads with MiXCR, one row per CDR3 protein. The sample carries more than 900,000 distinct CDR3 sequences, almost 30% recorded once. These same records also appear under a second study, on T cells of mothers and their children.

Sequencing was performed on blood. These receptors all stem from a woman aged 40 to 55 in good health. CDR3s include the opening cysteine and the closing phenylalanine or tryptophan. D genes are given only for firm matches. Clone size appears in some rows only: once, few, many, or a class for an expanded clone.

D gene,V gene,clone size,J gene,CDR3 protein,CDR3 DNA
TRBD1,TRBV5-1,many,TRBJ1-6,CASSLTGQGRSPLHF,TGCGCCAGCAGCTTAACGGGACAGGGTCGGTCACCCCTCCACTTT
-,TRBV7-2,-,TRBJ2-1,CASSLTLVVDNEQFF,TGTGCCAGCAGCTTAACTCTAGTCGTCGACAATGAGCAGTTCTTC
-,TRBV14,-,TRBJ1-5,CASSLGQYQPQHF,TGTGCCAGCAGCCTGGGACAATATCAGCCCCAGCATTTT
-,TRBV7-9,few,TRBJ2-2,CASSASLGVNTGELFF,TGTGCCAGCAGCGCCTCCTTGGGAGTGAACACCGGGGAGCTGTTTTTT
-,TRBV13,many,TRBJ2-7,CASRKAGSSYEQYF,TGTGCCAGCAGGAAGGCAGGGAGCTCCTACGAGCAGTACTTC
-,TRBV7-8,-,TRBJ2-7,CASSSRRRGITYEQYF,TGTGCCAGCAGCTCCCGTCGGAGGGGGATCACCTACGAGCAGTACTTC
-,TRBV2,-,TRBJ2-3,CAGTQRGASVKDTQYF,TGTGCCGGCACCCAAAGAGGGGCCAGCGTTAAGGATACGCAGTATTTT
-,TRBV7-9,many,TRBJ1-2,CASSLERPTYGYTF,TGTGCCAGCAGCTTAGAACGTCCGACATATGGCTACACCTTC
-,TRBV7-8,-,TRBJ2-7,CASSLPGPAAYEQYF,TGTGCCAGCAGCTTGCCGGGCCCCGCCGCCTACGAGCAGTACTTC
-,TRBV7-2,-,TRBJ2-3,CASSSTSMESDTQYF,TGTGCCAGCAGCTCGACTAGTATGGAGTCAGATACGCAGTATTTT
TRBD1,TRBV20-1,-,TRBJ1-2,CSAPTGGVGGYTF,TGCAGTGCCCCGACAGGGGGCGTCGGGGGCTACACCTTC
TRBD1,TRBV7-9,-,TRBJ1-4,CASSLEGAYEKLFF,TGTGCCAGCAGCTTAGAGGGGGCATATGAAAAACTGTTTTTT
-,TRBV28,-,TRBJ2-5,CASRTEGGRIRETQYF,TGTGCCAGCAGGACAGAGGGGGGGAGGATTCGGGAGACCCAGTACTTC
-,TRBV6-2/TRBV6-3,few,TRBJ2-1,CASSYRGRSYEQFF,TGTGCCAGCAGTTACAGGGGTCGATCCTACGAGCAGTTCTTC
TRBD1,TRBV10-3,few,TRBJ1-1,CAISLGTGGRGDTEAFF,TGTGCCATCAGTCTTGGGACAGGGGGAAGGGGGGACACTGAAGCTTTCTTT